The 9 T cell receptor beta chains given below trace back to one sample, sequenced in a study of spatial heterogeneity in lung cancer. Time point of the sample: sample taken at primary tumor resection. TCRdb processed the 5' RACE reads anew with MiXCR; each CDR3 protein has one entry. Here the sample spans tens of thousands of distinct CDR3 sequences, approximately 12% being singletons. Sequences were derived from PBMCs, sampled at surgery. The receptors shown here come from a male donor with early-stage non-small cell lung cancer.

This clonotype was recorded at least ten times. This chain uses TRBV7-2 with TRBJ2-3; 10 bases fit TRBD2. Germline CDR1 is SGHTA and CDR2 is FQGNSA. This CDR3 has 16 residues. The V gene end was trimmed by 2 bases and the J gene end by 1 base; junction bases not matched to a gene: 3. CDR3 sequence reads: CASSLIGTSGTDTQYF. DNA for the CDR3: TGTGCCAGCAGCTTAATTGGGACTAGCGGCACAGATACGCAGTATTTT.

This rearrangement joins TRBV7-9 to TRBJ1-4; no firm D call. CDR3 length equals 17 residues. Trimming removed 2 bases at V and 0 bases at J, with 13 bases between. The germline CDR1 and CDR2 sequences are SEHNR and FQNEAQ (reference sequence). The CDR3 nucleotides are TGTGCCAGCAGCTTAAACGGTATCGGAGCAACTAATGAAAAACTGTTTTTT. Its protein product is CASSLNGIGATNEKLFF.

A few counts support this clonotype. This sequence joins TRBV7-8 and TRBJ1-1; 7 bases are shared with TRBD1. Germline values: CDR1 SGHVS, CDR2 FQNEAQ. Trimming cost V 4 bases and J 5 bases; bases outside gene matches: 4. The CDR3 consists of 13 residues. The CDR3 DNA reads TGTGCCAGCAGCTCGACAGGGTGGACTGAAGCTTTCTTT. It is translated as CASSSTGWTEAFF.

CDR3 amino acids: CASSKRKQVNEKLFF. The CDR3 DNA follows: TGTGCCAGCAGCAAAAGGAAACAGGTTAATGAAAAACTGTTTTTT. This chain links TRBV21-1 with TRBJ1-4; the table names TRBD1, a call not compared with the DNA. TRBV21-1 is assigned pseudogene status. The CDR3 has 15 residues.

The chain couples TRBV10-3 to TRBJ1-1; D remains ambiguous. Trimming removed 2 bases at V and 2 bases at J, with 6 bases between. The CDR3 contains 13 residues. CDR1 and CDR2 (germline): ENHRY, SYGVKD. CDR3 loop: CAISEAVNTEAFF. Written as DNA, the CDR3 is TGTGCCATCAGTGAGGCGGTAAACACTGAAGCTTTCTTT.

The V call is TRBV28, the J call TRBJ2-3; the D gene is possibly TRBD2 (6 bases). Trimming pared 5 bases from V and 0 bases from J, leaving 12 bases between. CDR1 and CDR2 (germline): MDHEN, SYDVKM. The CDR3 runs 15 residues. The CDR3 DNA follows: TGTGCCAGCAGTCCGGGACTCCCTAGCACAGATACGCAGTATTTT. Amino acids: CASSPGLPSTDTQYF. Filled out from reference TRBV28 and TRBJ2-3, the complete variable domain reads DVKVTQSSRYLVKRTGEKVFLECVQDMDHENMFWYRQDPGLGLRLIYFSYDVKMKEKGDIPEGYSVSREKKERFSLILESASTNQTSMYLCASSPGLPSTDTQYFGPGTRLTVL.

This clonotype has more than one count but fewer than ten. This rearrangement joins TRBV12-3 or TRBV12-4 to TRBJ2-7; D gene unclear. This CDR3 region has 12 residues. Trimming removed 0 bases from V and 3 bases from J, with 3 bases in between. CDR3 nucleotide sequence: TGTGCCAGCAGTTTAGCGTACTACGAGCAGTACTTC. Residues: CASSLAYYEQYF.

This clonotype was recorded at least ten times. V gene TRBV3-1 combines with J gene TRBJ2-7; D uncertain. Trimming left V 4 bases short and J 1 base short, with 11 bases between. This CDR3 spans 14 amino acids. Germline CDR1 reads LGHDT; CDR2 reads YNNKEL (reference sequence). The chain's CDR3 is CASSRNRGSYEQYF. The CDR3 DNA sequence: TGTGCCAGCAGCCGCAACCGCGGATCCTACGAGCAGTACTTC.

The rearrangement uses TRBV7-8 and TRBJ1-4; a possible D gene is TRBD1 (5 bases). The V end was cut by 1 base, the J end by 8 bases, with 14 bases between. This CDR3 is 15 amino acids long. Germline values: CDR1 SGHVS, CDR2 FQNEAQ. The DNA of the CDR3 is TGTGCCAGCAGCTTAGGGACCGACAGAAAGGAAAAACTGTTTTTT. It codes for CASSLGTDRKEKLFF.